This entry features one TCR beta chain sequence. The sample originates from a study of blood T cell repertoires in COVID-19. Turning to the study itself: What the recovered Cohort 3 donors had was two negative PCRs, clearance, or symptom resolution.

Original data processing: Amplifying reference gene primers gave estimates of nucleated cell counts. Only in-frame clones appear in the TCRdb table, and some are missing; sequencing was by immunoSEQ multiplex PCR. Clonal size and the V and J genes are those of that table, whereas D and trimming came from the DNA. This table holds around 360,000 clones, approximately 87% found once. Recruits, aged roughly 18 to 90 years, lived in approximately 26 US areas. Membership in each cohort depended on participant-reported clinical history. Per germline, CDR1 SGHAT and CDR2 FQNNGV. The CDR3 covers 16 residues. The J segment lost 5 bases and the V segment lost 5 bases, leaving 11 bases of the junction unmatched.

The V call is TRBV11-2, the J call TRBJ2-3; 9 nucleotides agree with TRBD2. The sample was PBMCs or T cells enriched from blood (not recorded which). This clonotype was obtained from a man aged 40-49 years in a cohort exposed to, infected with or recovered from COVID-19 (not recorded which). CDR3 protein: CASSRNSGGRGDTQYF. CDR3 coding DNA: TGTGCCAGCAGCCGGAATAGCGGGGGACGGGGAGATACGCAGTATTTT.